This is a list of T cell receptor beta chains from one sample in a study of cytomegalovirus exposure and HLA in healthy donors. Using immunoSEQ multiplex PCR, the repertoire was profiled, and TCRdb retains in-frame clones only, with some absent. The sample contains tens of thousands of clones, over 75% of which appear only once. Sequenced input: PBMCs. The source of these receptors is a young woman in good health and CMV-seronegative. The CDR3 runs from the conserved cysteine through the conserved F or W. D genes are given only for firm matches. Where a row states a size, it is once, few, many or the class of an expanded clone; other rows omit it.

>.|.|TRBV27|TRBJ1-2
CASSLGVLAGTNYGYTF
TGTGCCAGCAGTTTAGGGGTACTCGCGGGAACTAACTATGGCTACACCTTC
>.|.|TRBV28|TRBJ2-6
CASSLRAGANVLTF
TGTGCCAGCAGTCTCAGGGCTGGGGCCAACGTCCTGACTTTC
>.|.|TRBV4-3|TRBJ1-3
CASSQDSETGNTIYF
TGCGCCAGCAGCCAAGATTCTGAGACTGGAAACACCATATATTTT
>.|.|TRBV2|TRBJ2-5
CASSELASRETQYF
TGTGCCAGCAGTGAACTAGCGAGTAGAGAGACCCAGTACTTC
>.|.|TRBV14|TRBJ2-3
CASSQESAGGDTQYF
TGTGCCAGCAGCCAAGAATCGGCAGGAGGAGATACGCAGTATTTT
>.|.|TRBV10-2|TRBJ2-7
CASSKGQAYEQYF
TGCGCCAGCAGCAAGGGACAAGCCTACGAGCAGTACTTC
>.|.|TRBV9|TRBJ1-5
CASSPGVANQPQHF
TGTGCCAGCAGCCCGGGAGTTGCCAATCAGCCCCAGCATTTT
>TRBD2|.|TRBV4-2|TRBJ2-3
CASSQGASGVSTDTQYF
TGTGCCAGCAGCCAAGGGGCGAGCGGGGTAAGCACAGATACGCAGTATTTT
>TRBD1|few|TRBV5-1|TRBJ2-1
CASSRQGASSYNEQFF
TGCGCCAGCAGCAGACAGGGGGCCAGCTCCTACAATGAGCAGTTCTTC
>.|.|TRBV6-5|TRBJ2-7
CASSYPWPGQTYEQYF
TGTGCCAGCAGTTACCCCTGGCCTGGACAAACCTACGAGCAGTACTTC
>.|.|TRBV18|TRBJ1-4
CASSPVGGTNEKLFF
TGTGCCAGCTCACCAGTGGGAGGGACTAATGAAAAACTGTTTTTT
>TRBD1|.|TRBV7-2|TRBJ1-4
CASSKDREVEKLFF
TGTGCCAGCAGTAAAGACAGGGAAGTCGAAAAACTGTTTTTT
>TRBD2|.|TRBV9|TRBJ2-3
CASSVVVLTSGRGTDTQYF
TGTGCCAGCAGCGTAGTAGTACTGACTAGCGGGAGAGGGACAGATACGCAGTATTTT
>.|.|TRBV19|TRBJ1-2
CASSIADTMTNYGYTF
TGTGCCAGTAGTATAGCCGACACCATGACTAACTATGGCTACACCTTC
>.|.|TRBV15|TRBJ2-7
CATGRTNSYEQYF
TGTGCCACGGGACGGACTAACTCCTACGAGCAGTACTTC
>.|.|TRBV28|TRBJ2-7
CASSPTMSYEQYF
TGTGCCAGCAGTCCTACCATGAGCTACGAGCAGTACTTC
>.|.|TRBV7-6|TRBJ2-7
CASSPTGYEQYF
TGTGCCAGCAGCCCCACTGGCTACGAGCAGTACTTC
>.|.|TRBV2|TRBJ2-6
CASSVRQGRGANVLTF
TGTGCCAGCAGTGTACGCCAGGGGCGTGGGGCCAACGTCCTGACTTTC
>TRBD1|.|TRBV6-6|TRBJ2-5
CASSYATGGRETQYF
TGTGCCAGCAGTTACGCAACAGGGGGCCGGGAGACCCAGTACTTC
>.|once|TRBV28|TRBJ2-7
CASTAAGLNYEQYF
TGTGCCAGCACGGCAGCAGGGTTGAACTACGAGCAGTACTTC
>.|once|TRBV7-9|TRBJ1-2
CASSSTTGSYGYTF
TGTGCCAGCAGCTCAACCACAGGGAGCTATGGCTACACCTTC
>.|.|TRBV10-1|TRBJ1-5
CASSETARQPQHF
TGCGCCAGCAGTGAAACCGCGCGCCAGCCCCAGCATTTT
>.|.|TRBV5-5|TRBJ2-5
CASSLRGQETQYF
TGTGCCAGCAGCTTACGAGGTCAAGAGACCCAGTACTTC
>TRBD1|.|TRBV7-2|TRBJ2-2
CASRHPGQGVPGELFF
TGTGCCAGCAGACACCCGGGACAGGGGGTCCCCGGGGAGCTGTTTTTT
>.|.|TRBV10-1|TRBJ2-3
CASSEWSGVGTDTQYF
TGCGCCAGCAGTGAGTGGTCGGGTGTTGGTACAGATACGCAGTATTTT
>.|.|TRBV28|TRBJ1-2
CASSPSNYYGYTF
TGTGCCAGCAGTCCTAGTAACTATTATGGCTACACCTTC
>.|few|TRBV18|TRBJ1-1
CASSPQYSSEAFF
TGTGCCAGCTCACCACAGTACTCCTCTGAAGCTTTCTTT
>TRBD1|.|TRBV18|TRBJ2-3
CASSATGTGPTDTQYF
TGTGCCAGCTCAGCGACCGGGACAGGCCCAACAGATACGCAGTATTTT
>.|.|TRBV27|TRBJ1-4
CASSLSWAGEKLFF
TGTGCCAGCAGTTTATCCTGGGCGGGTGAAAAACTGTTTTTT
>TRBD2|.|TRBV5-1|TRBJ2-7
CASSLISSGRPYEQYF
TGCGCCAGCAGCTTAATAAGCAGCGGGAGACCCTACGAGCAGTACTTC
>.|.|TRBV27|TRBJ1-2
CASSSTDRSYGYTF
TGTGCCAGCAGTTCCACCGACAGGTCCTATGGCTACACCTTC
>TRBD2|.|TRBV27|TRBJ2-1
CASSQIPKTSGIYNEQFF
TGTGCCAGCAGTCAAATCCCCAAGACTAGCGGGATATACAATGAGCAGTTCTTC
>.|.|TRBV20-1|TRBJ1-1
CSPGENTEAFF
TGCAGTCCAGGGGAGAACACTGAAGCTTTCTTT
>.|.|TRBV6-1|TRBJ2-1
CATAVSYNEQFF
TGTGCCACAGCGGTCTCCTACAATGAGCAGTTCTTC
>TRBD2|.|TRBV15|TRBJ2-1
CATNPGLAVINEQFF
TGTGCCACCAACCCGGGACTAGCGGTGATCAATGAGCAGTTCTTC
>TRBD2|once|TRBV27|TRBJ2-1
CASTGTSGNDEQFF
TGTGCCAGCACCGGGACTAGCGGGAACGATGAGCAGTTCTTC
>.|.|TRBV5-1|TRBJ2-1
CASSFLDTEQFF
TGCGCCAGCAGCTTCCTAGATACTGAGCAGTTCTTC
>.|.|TRBV25-1|TRBJ1-4
CASGLNEKLFF
TGTGCCAGCGGGCTTAATGAAAAACTGTTTTTT
>TRBD2|once|TRBV5-1|TRBJ2-3
CASSATSGTSLPDTQYF
TGCGCCAGCAGCGCGACTAGCGGGACTTCTCTCCCCGATACGCAGTATTTT
>TRBD2|.|TRBV28|TRBJ2-5
CASSYVAGGQETQYF
TGTGCCAGCAGTTATGTCGCGGGGGGGCAAGAGACCCAGTACTTC
>TRBD1|.|TRBV6-5|TRBJ1-2
CASRLDRVYTF
TGTGCCAGCAGACTGGACAGGGTCTACACCTTC